Below are 21 T cell receptor beta chains sequenced from a single sample in a study of T-cell memory formation after mild COVID-19. One entry per CDR3 protein, called by TCRdb with MiXCR from the 5' RACE reads. The table has about 250,000 distinct CDR3 sequences, just over 15% seen once. The sequencing input was PBMCs or a T cell subset sorted from them (not recorded which). These receptors came from an adult woman who had mild COVID-19 (a few samples of this study predate the infection). Cell type and time point are not known.

The chain carries TRBV24-1 and TRBJ2-1; 11 bases agree with TRBD2. CDR1 KGHDR and CDR2 SFDVKD come from the germline V gene. J was trimmed by 6 bases and V by 3 bases; bases with no gene match: 6. CDR3 length: 16 residues. The DNA of the CDR3 is TGTGCCACCAGTGATACACTAGCGGGAGCCCTCAATGAGCAGTTCTTC. Encoded protein: CATSDTLAGALNEQFF.

This clonotype appeared many times. V gene TRBV9 combines with J gene TRBJ2-7; 8 bases match TRBD1. This CDR3 region has 14 residues. The germline CDR1 and CDR2 sequences are SGDLS and YYNGEE. V lost 5 bases and J lost 3; bases outside the gene matches: 7. CDR3 sequence reads: CASSRQGLVYEQYF. In DNA, the CDR3 is TGTGCCAGCAGTAGACAGGGGCTAGTCTACGAGCAGTACTTC.

The chain carries TRBV29-1 and TRBJ2-5; no definite D call. Trimming removed 4 bases at V and 1 base at J, with 10 bases between. The germline V gene encodes CDR1 SQVTM and CDR2 ANQGSEA. This CDR3 is 13 amino acids long. The CDR3: CSVGQVVQETQYF. CDR3 DNA sequence: TGCAGCGTTGGGCAGGTAGTCCAAGAGACCCAGTACTTC.

The rearrangement uses TRBV5-1 and TRBJ2-3; perhaps TRBD2 as D (6 bases). The CDR3 contains 12 residues. The germline V gene encodes CDR1 SGHRS and CDR2 YFSETQ. Trimming removed 7 bases from V and 3 bases from J, with 9 bases in between. CDR3 nucleotide sequence: TGCGCCAGCCGGGACTCGACAGATACGCAGTATTTT. Residues: CASRDSTDTQYF.

The chain combines TRBV4-1 with TRBJ1-2, with 9 bases lining up with TRBD1. V lost 6 bases, J lost 2 bases, and 7 bases stayed unmatched. Germline loops: CDR1 MGHRA, CDR2 YSYEKL. The CDR3 totals 15 residues. The CDR3 reads CASRRPGTGNYGYTF. CDR3 bases: TGCGCCAGCAGGCGCCCCGGGACAGGGAACTATGGCTACACCTTC.

The chain carries TRBV5-1 and TRBJ2-2; 14 bases agree with TRBD2. J was trimmed by 3 bases and V by 3 bases; bases with no gene match: 7. The CDR3 covers 18 residues. Germline V gives CDR1 SGHRS, CDR2 YFSETQ. Written as DNA, the CDR3 is TGCGCCAGCAGCTACATCGGACTAGCGGGGGGATACACCGGGGAGCTGTTTTTT. This codes for CASSYIGLAGGYTGELFF.

The gene calls are TRBV29-1 and TRBJ1-1, with unresolved D. This CDR3 spans 12 amino acids. Germline values: CDR1 SQVTM, CDR2 ANQGSEA. The germline V and J ends were trimmed by 1 base and 8 bases, with 11 bases remaining between them. CDR3 amino acids: CSVEGGQAEAFF. For the CDR3, the DNA is TGCAGCGTTGAAGGCGGGCAGGCGGAAGCTTTCTTT.

In the case of this clonotype: One end of the junction does not line up with germline, which may come from a read error. In DNA, the CDR3 is TGTGCCAGCAGTTTCATAATAGCGGGAGACCGGTTC. Its protein product is CASSFIIAGDRF. The rearrangement joins TRBV12-3 or TRBV12-4 to TRBJ2-7; 9 bases map to TRBD2. The CDR3 is made up of 12 amino acids.

The CDR3 loop reads CASSLERRYSNYGYTF. In DNA, the CDR3 is TGTGCCAGCAGCTTGGAGCGGCGATATTCTAACTATGGCTACACCTTC. The gene calls are TRBV5-5 and TRBJ1-2; D gene uncertain. Trimming removed 0 bases from V and 0 bases from J, with 12 bases in between. CDR1 is SGHKS and CDR2 is YYEKEE in the germline V gene (reference sequence). The CDR3 covers 16 residues.

The genes are TRBV6-5 and TRBJ2-2; D might be TRBD2 (6 bases). Trimming removed 2 bases at V and 0 bases at J, with 7 bases between. This CDR3 contains 15 residues. Germline V lookup: CDR1 MNHEY, CDR2 SVGAGI. The CDR3 bases are TGTGCCAGCAGTTACGCTAGCGCGAACACCGGGGAGCTGTTTTTT. It encodes CASSYASANTGELFF.

This clonotype was counted ten times or more. The CDR3, as DNA: TGCAGCTCGGGGGCAGAGGAGACCCAGTACTTC. Translating gives CSSGAEETQYF. This rearrangement joins TRBV29-1 to TRBJ2-5; TRBD1 or TRBD2 may be the D gene (6 bases each). The germline V and J ends were trimmed by 8 bases and 5 bases, with 12 bases remaining between them. The CDR3 length is 11 residues. CDR1 and CDR2 from the germline V gene are SQVTM and ANQGSEA.

The chain carries TRBV19 and TRBJ2-7, with 10 bases matching TRBD1. The CDR3 loop spans 15 amino acids. In germline, CDR1 is LNHDA, CDR2 SQIVND (reference sequence). The V gene end was trimmed by 4 bases and the J gene end by 2 bases; junction bases not matched to a gene: 5. CDR3 sequence: CASSTAGTGAYEQYF. In nucleotides, the CDR3 is TGTGCCAGTAGTACGGCCGGGACAGGGGCCTACGAGCAGTACTTC.

This clonotype has at least ten counts. This chain connects TRBV7-9 to TRBJ2-7; TRBD1 agrees at 7 bases. J lost 4 bases, V lost 6 bases, and 6 bases had no gene match. The germline CDR1 and CDR2 sequences are SEHNR and FQNEAQ (reference sequence). The CDR3 is 13 amino acids. The CDR3 loop is CASSRQGGYEQYF. The CDR3 DNA reads as TGTGCCAGCAGTCGACAGGGTGGGTACGAGCAGTACTTC.

This rearrangement joins TRBV3-1 to TRBJ1-2; D gene ambiguous. This CDR3 contains 15 residues. Germline V gives CDR1 LGHDT, CDR2 YNNKEL (reference sequence). Trimming shortened V by 0 bases and J by 0 bases, and 8 bases separated the two germline ends. Here the CDR3 DNA reads TGTGCCAGCAGCCAAGATCACGGTTCTAACTATGGCTACACCTTC. This codes for CASSQDHGSNYGYTF.

Ten or more counts support this clonotype. Here the CDR3 reads CASSSGPSGNEQFF. CDR3 DNA: TGTGCCAGCAGCTCGGGACCTTCGGGCAATGAGCAGTTCTTC. V is TRBV7-2 and J is TRBJ2-1; the D gene could be TRBD1 or TRBD2 (5 bases each). CDR3 length equals 14 residues. Trimming pared 4 bases from V and 6 bases from J, leaving 13 bases between. Per the germline V gene, CDR1 is SGHTA and CDR2 is FQGNSA.

This clonotype was detected a few times. J is TRBJ2-2 and V is TRBV6-4, with 7 nucleotides matching TRBD2. Looked up from germline, CDR1 is MRHNA and CDR2 is SNTAGT. The V gene end was trimmed by 5 bases and the J gene end by 3 bases; junction bases not matched to a gene: 6. The CDR3 extends over 15 amino acids. The DNA for the CDR3 is TGTGCCAGCAGTCCGGGGAGGGCCGACACCGGGGAGCTGTTTTTT. Translated, it gives CASSPGRADTGELFF.

This clonotype was seen ten or more times. The chain combines TRBV3-1 with TRBJ2-7; D uncertain. This CDR3 spans 11 amino acids. Germline CDR1 reads LGHDT; CDR2 reads YNNKEL (reference sequence). V lost 4 bases and J 4 bases, leaving 5 bases between the germline ends. The CDR3 DNA sequence: TGTGCCAGCAGCCGAGCATACGAGCAGTACTTC. Its protein is CASSRAYEQYF.

The chain uses TRBV9 and TRBJ1-1; no clear D gene. The CDR3 length is 13 residues. The V end was cut by 5 bases, the J end by 6 bases, with 14 bases between. Germline values: CDR1 SGDLS, CDR2 YYNGEE. The CDR3 DNA is TGTGCCAGCAGGCCCGGGGTTAAGGCTGAAGCTTTCTTT. It specifies CASRPGVKAEAFF.

The gene calls are TRBV7-2 and TRBJ2-3; 12 nucleotides match TRBD2. CDR3 length: 15 amino acids. Unmatched junction bases numbered 6, after V lost 5 bases and J lost 6 bases. Germline CDR1 and CDR2: SGHTA and FQGNSA. The CDR3 region is CASSLLAGGLDTQYF. In DNA, the CDR3 is TGTGCCAGCAGCCTCCTAGCGGGGGGGCTTGATACGCAGTATTTT.

The chain carries TRBV7-6 and TRBJ2-7; D not certain. The CDR3 spans 15 residues. The germline V and J ends were trimmed by 1 base and 2 bases, with 12 bases remaining between them. Germline assignment: CDR1 SGHVS and CDR2 FNYEAQ. CDR3: CASSLDPATTYEQYF. The CDR3 region has the DNA TGTGCCAGCAGCTTAGACCCCGCCACCACCTACGAGCAGTACTTC.

This clonotype was seen a few times. V is TRBV4-3 and J is TRBJ2-7; 12 bases align to TRBD2. The V gene end was trimmed by 4 bases and the J gene end by 6 bases; junction bases not matched to a gene: 7. Germline CDR1 and CDR2: LGHNA and YSLEER. The CDR3 extends over 15 amino acids. CDR3 in amino acids: CASSPLTSGRGEQYF. CDR3 bases: TGCGCCAGCAGCCCCTTGACTAGCGGGAGAGGCGAGCAGTACTTC.